Described below is a single TCR beta chain sequence and its context. This clonotype has a count of ten or more. The antigen it binds to is not known. No base quality values were provided; no much bigger clone lies one nucleotide off. Its CDR3 holds 13 amino acids, cysteine through phenylalanine. Solely the CDR3 DNA is kept, with 39 bases framed from the first base. At the junction V is shortened by 6 bases and J by 8 bases, with 16 bases in between. This specimen belongs to a study of identical twins (dated by TCRdb to 2015 to 2016). Describing the broader study: To test whether fetal clonotypes persist, the study used deep sequencing on TCR alpha and beta repertoires from monozygotic twins, unrelated adults of various ages, and cord blood. To rule out contamination, the twin experiments were replicated at different times with different library preparation protocols.

Beyond this particular receptor, the publication reports: A weaker excess of twin sharing was found in beta out-of-frame sequences because the signal-to-noise ratio was lowered by fewer shared sequences. Out-of-frame TCR alpha sharing in monozygotic twins was systematically underestimated by recombination models, whereas sharing between unrelated individuals was in agreement with the recombination models. Compared with coincidental sharing between unrelated individuals, out-of-frame TCR alpha sequences shared between twins had an excess of sequences with low generation probability. Conclusions relied on cross-sectional statistical analysis, since the same donors could not be followed over many years. Fewer insertions were carried by abundant cord blood beta clonotypes; a weaker similar trend was observed in young adult naive repertoires, while no such trend was observed in memory repertoires. Invariant T cells such as MAIT and iNKT could partly confound zero-insertion analyses, though diverse VJ usage argued against this for most clonotypes.

Every donor was a healthy Caucasian. The twin cohort comprised three pairs of female monozygotic twins, all aged roughly 18 to 30 years. RNA for TCR libraries was isolated from peripheral blood mononuclear cells. Library construction relied on 5' RACE. The sequencer listed for this sample is Illumina HiSeq 2000. Template switching introduced a universal primer binding site; the final cDNA contained a unique molecular identifier, enabling accurate counting of TCR cDNA molecules. Specific primers in the conserved constant-segment region were used to synthesize first-strand cDNA for the TCR alpha and beta chains. Each cDNA library was double barcoded, with a SMART-Mk sample barcode plus Illumina barcodes, to control for contamination. TruSeq adapter sequences along with Illumina sample barcodes were introduced in two successive PCR steps. The TCR alpha and beta cDNA libraries were sequenced on the Illumina HiSeq platform using custom primers. In the original analysis: MiGEC processed the raw reads to extract unique molecular identifiers, while MiXCR was used to determine the CDR3 positions. Recombination models were inferred per individual with the repgenHMM and IGoR tools using an EM algorithm. The analysis of shared clonotypes was done with the tcR package in R, with sharing normalized by the product of cloneset sizes. To study raw recombination without the effects of thymic and clonal selection, out-of-frame nonproductive sequences were analyzed. TCRdb took the public reads, trimmed them with fastp at Q25, ran MiXCR for clone calling and kept in-frame beta chains. Every entry covers one CDR3 protein and lists the most common genes and DNA from its rows. The V and J calls reflect TCRdb's pipeline rather than the authors' work. Across this sample there are some 760,000 distinct CDR3 sequences, with 15% to 20% seen only once. The ten biggest clones cover roughly 13% of the sample.

The same specimen was also included in a second study, on T cells expressing NK-cell markers. Reported in the second study: About eight donors provided sorted CD3+CD56+NKG2C+, CD3+CD56+NKG2C- and CD3+CD56-NKG2C+ T-cell subsets, whose TCR beta-chain repertoires were profiled. Of the eight sequenced donors, seven were found to be HCMV-seropositive and one was found to be HCMV-seronegative. In several experiments an anti-gammadeltaTCR antibody was added to restrict sorting to alphabetaTCR-expressing T cells. In roughly 6 donors, the dominant CD3+CD56+NKG2C+ clonotypes were among the top 10 CD8+ clonotypes and accounted for roughly 1.0-7.5% of CD8+ T cells. Those dominant clonotypes were again the most abundant among CD3+CD56-NKG2C+ cells in four donors, at 28.3-60.1%. Whether the expanded NKG2C-expressing T cell clones were specific for HCMV antigens was left unclear. The eight sequenced donors were randomly selected healthy volunteers, three men and five women. A commercial ELISA kit detecting HCMV-specific IgG in serum was used to determine HCMV serostatus. Bulk peripheral blood T-cell repertoires were additionally sequenced from unsorted PBMC for six donors. Reads were demultiplexed and grouped by UMI with MIGEC, and clonotypes were assembled and quantified with MiTCR. To remove erroneous sequences, TCR cDNA sequences were retained only when supported by two or more reads. The tcR package was used for downstream repertoire analysis, with clonotypes matched between fractions based on CDR3 nucleotide sequence plus V segment. VDJmatch was used to annotate antigen specificity against VDJdb, with one amino acid substitution in CDR3 allowed.

This TCR was sampled from a woman aged 18-29 years in good health. Recombination joined TRBV12-3 or TRBV12-4 with TRBJ1-2, with TRBD1 as a weak D call on 6 bases. Material for sequencing was PBMCs. The DNA reads TGTGCCAGCAGGCTACAGGGTTGGTACGGCTACACCTTC. Translated, it reads CASRLQGWYGYTF.